The entry that follows covers one T cell receptor beta chain sequence. Its specific antigen is unknown. No base quality values were provided; no much bigger clone lies one nucleotide off. V trim: 0 bases; J trim: 0 bases; unmatched bases: 2. From the cysteine up to the phenylalanine, the CDR3 has a length of 15 residues. The DNA shown is the 45-base CDR3, in frame from base 1. As encoded in the germline V gene, CDR1 is SGHVS while CDR2 is FQNEAQ. The cohort consisted of 670 or so healthy bone marrow donors. All cohort members were sampled while nominally healthy, although unrecorded immune exposures were likely present. The donor was CMV seronegative and belonged to the group of over 350 seronegative cohort members. A peripheral blood sample was collected from each donor, and TCR beta sequencing was performed on peripheral blood mononuclear cells. Genomic DNA extraction from the blood cell samples was performed with the Qiagen DNeasy Blood Extraction Kit.

This sample is part of a study of cytomegalovirus exposure and HLA in healthy donors (dated by TCRdb to the late 2010s). With regard to the full study: In an earlier analysis of approximately 500 of the donors, around 300 Gb of sequence data and about 110 million unique TCR beta sequences from about 190 million T cells were reported. Typing coverage differed by locus: A, B, C, DRB1 and DQB1 were typed in about 620-630 donors, DQA1 in 500 to 550, DPA1 in around 610, and DPB1 in roughly 450. An early release that covered some 630 HLA-typed donors contained around 300 gigabases of sequencing data and around 85 million unique TCR sequences. To predict cytomegalovirus infection status, the study brought together high-throughput TCR immunosequencing, statistical association of individual TCRs with disease status, and machine learning. Donor age, sex, ethnicity and CMV serostatus were collected together with the repertoire data. Five DR-DQ haplotypes were treated as single units for association and clustering because of strong linkage in the cohort. The T cell repertoires of some 670 subjects were profiled by immunosequencing and related to cytomegalovirus serostatus. HLA typing covered class I and class II loci at four-digit resolution. Rather than drawing on any new phenotypic data, the later analysis identified candidate immune exposures from TCR beta sequences and the way those sequences occurred across donors. A separate validation cohort of about 110 different subjects was used in addition to the roughly 620-subject first cohort. In a later analysis, previously published TCR beta repertoires from about 640 donors were re-analyzed and high-resolution HLA genotyping was added so that TCR occurrence patterns could be studied. In a later genetic analysis, genome-wide SNP genotypes for about 65% of the roughly 700 donors were used, and that subset was treated as a discovery cohort. Among a few hundred genotyped donors of the cohort, an average of approximately 230,000 unique TCR beta nucleotide sequences were sequenced per donor, roughly 18% of them non-productive. The genetic ancestry cluster associated with self-reported Caucasian donors included 65% to 90% of the roughly 390 genotyped donors. Every repertoire in the discovery cohort had been generated on one and the same sequencing platform. The study aimed to test whether cataloging public T cell receptors could reveal signatures of past pathogen exposure. In an earlier analysis of around 540 of the donors, high-throughput TCR beta sequencing was used to judge whether each TCR beta V gene segment behaved as functional or pseudogenic.

The method was the immunoSEQ multiplex PCR assay. For the multiplex PCR, a mixture combining 60 forward primers for TCR Vbeta segments and 13 reverse primers for TCR Jbeta segments was used. A multiplex PCR assay on genomic DNA amplified the CDR3 region of rearranged TCR beta genes. Amplified TCR beta libraries were sequenced as 87-base-pair reads on the Illumina HiSeq System. The paper's processing steps were these. A later analysis counted approximately 76 million unique TCR beta chains across the approximately 700 repertoires, and about 10 million of these chains were shared by at least two donors. To remove PCR and sequencing errors, raw reads were error-corrected and collapsed into unique sequences using a nearest-neighbor algorithm that merged closely related sequences. CDR3 sequences were aligned to IMGT reference sequences to assign V, D and J gene segments. For a sequence to be retained, a match of at least six nucleotides was required to both a V gene segment and a J gene segment. Rearrangements were classified as productive when the CDR3 lacked stop codons and remained in frame with V and J, and all other rearrangements were classified as non-productive. Following IMGT convention, CDR3 was defined as the stretch from the second conserved V-encoded cysteine up to the conserved J-encoded phenylalanine. In an earlier analysis of just under 600 of the donors, sequences lacking an unambiguous match to a single V gene segment were excluded. In an earlier analysis of 587 of the donors, a V segment was called functional when productive rearrangements were above 56.7%, and segregating when the standard deviation between donors exceeded 5%. To diagnose cytomegalovirus status from the catalog of TCR beta chain sequences, a statistical classification framework was built. V and J gene assignment, in a later analysis, came from comparing TCR nucleotide sequences with IMGT/GENE-DB human TR gene sequences. In a later analysis, CDR3 sequences and most-parsimonious VDJ recombination scenarios were assigned using the TCRdist pipeline. In a later analysis, each TCR beta chain was defined by its CDR3 amino acid sequence together with its V-gene family, and reads lacking a unique V-gene family were excluded. In a later analysis, a few hundred highly shared, low-generation-probability nucleotide sequences were removed to address suspected cross-contamination and a sequencing artifact. In a later analysis, a clonal expansion index for each public chain was calculated from normalized within-repertoire ranks of inferred template counts. A later analysis computed generation probabilities with a VDJ recombination model fitted to out-of-frame rearrangements, and checked the results against IGoR. In a later analysis, hypergeometric tests were used to score TCR-TCR, TCR-HLA and TCR-CMV co-occurrence, with a repertoire-size bias correction applied to TCR pairs. To estimate false discovery rates, a later analysis permuted the HLA or CMV assignments 20 times. In a later analysis, co-occurring TCRs were grouped using DBSCAN, with TCRdist sequence similarity added in when clustering inside HLA-allele-positive subsets. Repertoires with fewer than 30,000 or more than 120,000 public chains were left out of co-occurrence clustering, as were a handful of repertoires with anomalous nucleotide sharing. Here the immuneACCESS table is served through TCRdb, limited to in-frame sequences with V and J called. Missing clones are a known gap in these copies; in checked studies unresolved V genes cover under half, and the rest lacks a known reason. The V and J calls and clone size are taken from that table; D and trimming were inferred from the DNA. This sample comprises some 120,000 clones, approximately 80% of them detected only once. The ten largest make up over 2% of the sample.

General study outcomes and caveats: The cohort was sequenced for TCR beta chains only, and without alpha or paired-chain data the features that could be detected were limited. An association between a missense DCLRE1C variant and V-gene and J-gene trimming of TCR beta chains was found in a later genetic analysis and replicated in an independent cohort. Because counts were too low, about 18 rarely observed V segments, including chromosome 9 orphons, were left out of the earlier analysis of some 600 of the donors. In the study, some 180 TCR beta chains were listed as associated with cytomegalovirus. In a later analysis, HLA-associated TCR beta chains were found to be more clonally expanded and to have lower generation probabilities than equally common non-associated chains. Most TCR sequences were seen in very few donors, while some public TCRs were found in many individuals. A further reported finding was that TCR beta sequences accurately predicted the HLA-A and HLA-B alleles for most subjects in the first cohort. A later genetic analysis reported fewer N-insertions in productive TCRs among donors in an Asian-associated ancestry cluster than the approximately 700-donor mean. In an earlier analysis of 450 to 750 of the donors, most TCR beta V segments appeared in productive rearrangements about 90% or about 30% of the time, broadly matching IMGT annotations. In a later analysis, most CMV-associated TCR beta chains were found to appear HLA-restricted, with HLA associations seemingly driven largely by CMV exposure. Because the 87-base-pair reads could not distinguish some IMGT-functional V segments, including TRBV6-2 and TRBV6-3, those segments were excluded. When HLA alleles, especially DR and DQ, strongly co-occurred, attributing TCR associations to individual alleles was difficult. The presence/absence analyses assumed that sequencing depth was roughly uniform across donors, and that assumption may not be true. The authors suggested that the approach could potentially be extended to other disease states and immunological phenotypes. Because some donors lacked HLA typing at each locus, the association tests relied only on the typed subset. A later analysis associated 15,000 to 20,000 TCR beta sequences with specific HLA alleles at a false discovery rate of 0.05. A cluster of highly shared sequence variants was judged likely to represent a technical artifact of the sequencing pipeline. Correlated functional status among segregating V segments might reflect linkage disequilibrium, but an unknown experimental factor could not be ruled out. According to a later analysis, TCR association rates differed among HLA loci, with DRB1 alleles showing the most associated TCRs and HLA-C alleles showing the fewest. Several of the top co-occurrence clusters appeared to be linked to parvovirus B19, influenza, CMV and Epstein-Barr virus, according to a later analysis. The classifier was reported to diagnose cytomegalovirus status with high specificity and sensitivity in both the original cohort and the validation cohort. Immune exposure information for the cohort was limited to CMV serostatus. In vitro tests confirmed that three of the cytomegalovirus-associated TCR beta chains recognize cytomegalovirus antigens.

Recombination joined TRBV7-8 with TRBJ2-7; the central 7 bases match TRBD2. The sequenced material came from PBMCs. This receptor was identified in a man in his thirties or forties in good health and CMV-seronegative. The CDR3 amino acid sequence is: CASSLAGGNSYEQYF. The sequence in DNA is TGTGCCAGCAGCTTAGCGGGGGGGAACTCCTACGAGCAGTACTTC.